This T cell receptor (beta chain) appears in the sequencing data of a study of OX40 agonist ivuxolimab in advanced cancers. Study summary: Patients with hepatocellular carcinoma, melanoma, renal cell or head and neck cancer made up the dose-escalation patients. Findings of the study overall: Low normalized clonal expansion also occurred in some nonresponding patients. Relative to CD4+, CD8+ T cells held more expanded clones on average. Researchers did not determine the expanded peripheral T cells' antigen specificity.

Regarding this clone: Its antigen is currently unknown.

Clones were read by immunoSEQ multiplex PCR, and TCRdb kept only the in-frame ones, dropping some. The sample lists approximately 60,000 clones, approximately 91% seen once, with roughly 6.9% in the top ten. Germline CDR1 is GTSNPN and CDR2 is SVGIG (reference sequence). The V gene lost 2 bases and the J gene lost 4 bases, with 15 bases spanning the gap. The CDR3 is made up of 14 amino acids. V and J are TRBV30 and TRBJ2-7; D not resolved. The receptor was isolated from an adult with an advanced solid tumor such as melanoma, head and neck, liver or kidney cancer. The sequencing used CD4+ or CD8+ T cells sorted from blood, collected in a trial of the OX40 agonist ivuxolimab. CDR3 protein: CAWSSYPLSYEQYF. For the CDR3, the DNA is TGTGCCTGGAGTTCTTACCCTCTAAGTTACGAGCAGTACTTC.